Here is one T cell receptor (beta chain) with its context. What it binds is not known. This specimen comes from a study of shared clonotypes between healthy human individuals. In the study overall: Every donor yielded three CD4 naive, three CD4 memory, two CD8 naive and one CD8 memory plate. Study-wide findings and caveats: Of the naive CD4 clonotypes, around 4.7% were shared across a few donors.

CD45RO negativity and positive selection for CCR7 defined naive CD8 cells, a population that excluded terminally differentiated effector memory CD45RA+ cells. The CDR3 has 20 amino acids. Data came from immunoSEQ multiplex PCR; TCRdb stores just in-frame clones and leaves some out. The table lists approximately 650,000 clones, nearly 97% of them singletons. The clonotype was recovered from a young woman in good health. The J gene is TRBJ2-1, the V gene TRBV1; the table's D call of TRBD2 was not tested on the DNA. TRBV1 is termed a pseudogene. The specimen was naive CD8+ T cells sorted from blood. CDR3 nucleotide sequence: TGCACCAGCAGCTCCCGGGGGGTAGCGGGAGATCGGAGCTCCTACAATGAGCAGTTCTTC. Translation: CTSSSRGVAGDRSSYNEQFF.